This entry concerns a single T cell receptor beta chain. Its antigen is still unknown. The source of the sample is a study of cytomegalovirus exposure and HLA in healthy donors. V gave up 6 bases and J gave up 4 bases, with 24 bases separating them. CDR1 SGHTA and CDR2 FQGNSA come from the germline V gene. The CDR3 sequence is 17 residues long. Overall study findings and caveats: The classifier, whose performance was assessed in both the original and validation cohorts, reportedly diagnosed cytomegalovirus status with high specificity and sensitivity. Certain indistinguishable V segments, among them TRBV6-2 and TRBV6-3, were excluded. In a later analysis, HLA-associated beta chains showed higher expansion and lower generation probabilities than comparable chains. Within a later analysis, the majority of CMV-associated TCR beta chains appeared HLA-restricted.

The PCR employed 60 Vbeta primers together with 13 Jbeta primers. Profiled with immunoSEQ multiplex PCR; TCRdb holds only in-frame clones, not every one. The sample records 110,000 to 150,000 clones, approximately 70% being singletons. The chain carries TRBV7-2 and TRBJ2-5; D might be TRBD2 (6 bases). The sequenced sample was PBMCs. The TCR was taken from a woman aged 55-75 years in good health and CMV-seropositive. CDR3 coding DNA: TGTGCCAGCAGTTCCCGTCCGGGGACTTCATACGTAGAGACCCAGTACTTC. It yields the protein CASSSRPGTSYVETQYF.